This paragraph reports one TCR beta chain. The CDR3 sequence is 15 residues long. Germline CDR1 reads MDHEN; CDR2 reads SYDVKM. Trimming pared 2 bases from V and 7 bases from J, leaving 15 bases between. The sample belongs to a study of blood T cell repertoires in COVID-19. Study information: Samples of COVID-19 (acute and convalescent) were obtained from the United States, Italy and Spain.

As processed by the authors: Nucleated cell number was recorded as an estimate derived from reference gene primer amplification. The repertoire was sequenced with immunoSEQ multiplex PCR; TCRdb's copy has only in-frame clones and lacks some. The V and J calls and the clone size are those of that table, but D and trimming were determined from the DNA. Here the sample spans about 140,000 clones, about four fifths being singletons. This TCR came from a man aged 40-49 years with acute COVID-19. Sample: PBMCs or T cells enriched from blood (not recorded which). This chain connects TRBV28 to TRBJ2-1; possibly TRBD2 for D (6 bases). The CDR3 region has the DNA TGTGCCAGCAGTTTAAGAAGGCCTGCGGGAAATGAGCAGTTCTTC. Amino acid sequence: CASSLRRPAGNEQFF.